This note documents a single T cell receptor beta chain sequence. The antigen remains unidentified. This entry is derived from a study of OX40 agonist ivuxolimab in advanced cancers. In the study overall: In this cohort, patients received ivuxolimab, an agonistic anti-OX40 (CD134) antibody. The study reported partial responses in three patients: one hepatocellular carcinoma, two cutaneous melanoma.

The study sampled blood at baseline, cycle 4 day 1, and cycle 7 day 1. This CDR3 spans 14 amino acids. Germline CDR1 is MNHEY and CDR2 is SVGAGI. Trimming took 4 bases from V and 6 from J, leaving 13 bases between them. Measured with immunoSEQ multiplex PCR; TCRdb has only the in-frame clones, and not every one. The table shows tens of thousands of clones, with roughly 90% occurring only once. The study, taken as a whole, reports: In a subset of nonresponders, normalized T-cell clonal expansion was also low.

The chain has TRBV6-5 and TRBJ1-5, with D maybe TRBD1 (5 bases). This TCR was recovered from an adult with an advanced solid tumor such as melanoma, head and neck, liver or kidney cancer. Sequenced here: CD4+ or CD8+ T cells sorted from blood, sampled in a trial of the OX40 agonist ivuxolimab. Here the CDR3 reads CASSLVGPSQPQHF. CDR3 coding DNA: TGTGCCAGCAGTTTGGTGGGGCCGAGTCAGCCCCAGCATTTT.